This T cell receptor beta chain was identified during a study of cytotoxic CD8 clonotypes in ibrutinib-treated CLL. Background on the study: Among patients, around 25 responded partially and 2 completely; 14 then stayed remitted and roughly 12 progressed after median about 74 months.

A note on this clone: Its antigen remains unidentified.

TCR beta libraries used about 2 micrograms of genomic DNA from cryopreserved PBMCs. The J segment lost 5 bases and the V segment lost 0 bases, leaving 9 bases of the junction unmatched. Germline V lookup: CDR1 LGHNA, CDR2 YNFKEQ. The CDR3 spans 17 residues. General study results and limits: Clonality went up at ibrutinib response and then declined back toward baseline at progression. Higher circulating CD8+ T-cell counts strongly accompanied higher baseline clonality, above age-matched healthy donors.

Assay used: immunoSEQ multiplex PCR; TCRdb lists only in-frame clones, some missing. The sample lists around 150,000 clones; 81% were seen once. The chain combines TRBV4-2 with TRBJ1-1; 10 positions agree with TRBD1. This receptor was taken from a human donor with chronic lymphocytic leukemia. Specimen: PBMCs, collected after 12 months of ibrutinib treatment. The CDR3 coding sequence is TGTGCCAGCAGCCAAGACCGACAGGGGGCGGGCGGAACTGAAGCTTTCTTT. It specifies CASSQDRQGAGGTEAFF.